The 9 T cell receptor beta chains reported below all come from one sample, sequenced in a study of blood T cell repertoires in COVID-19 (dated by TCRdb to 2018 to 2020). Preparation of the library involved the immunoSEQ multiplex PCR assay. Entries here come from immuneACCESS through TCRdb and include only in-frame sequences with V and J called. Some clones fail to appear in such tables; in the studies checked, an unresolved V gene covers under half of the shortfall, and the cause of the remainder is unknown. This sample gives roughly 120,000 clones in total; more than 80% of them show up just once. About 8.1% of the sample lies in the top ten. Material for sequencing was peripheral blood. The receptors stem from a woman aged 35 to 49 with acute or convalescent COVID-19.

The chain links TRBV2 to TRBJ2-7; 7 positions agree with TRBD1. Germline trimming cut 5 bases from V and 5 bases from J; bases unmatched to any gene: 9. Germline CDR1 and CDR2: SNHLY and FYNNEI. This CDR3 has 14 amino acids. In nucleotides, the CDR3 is TGTGCCAGCAGTCCTCGACAGGGAATTAACGAGCAGTACTTC. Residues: CASSPRQGINEQYF. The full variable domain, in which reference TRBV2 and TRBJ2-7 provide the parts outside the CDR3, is EPEVTQTPSHQVTQMGQEVILRCVPISNHLYFYWYRQILGQKVEFLVSFYNNEISEKSEIFDDQFSVERPDGSNFTLKIRSTKLEDSAMYFCASSPRQGINEQYFGPGTRLTVT.

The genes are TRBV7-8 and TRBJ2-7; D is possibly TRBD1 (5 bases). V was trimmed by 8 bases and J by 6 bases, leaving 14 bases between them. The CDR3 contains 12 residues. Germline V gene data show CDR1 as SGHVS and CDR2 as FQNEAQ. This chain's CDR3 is CASRRLQGEQYF. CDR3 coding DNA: TGTGCCAGCCGAAGGTTGCAGGGCGAGCAGTACTTC.

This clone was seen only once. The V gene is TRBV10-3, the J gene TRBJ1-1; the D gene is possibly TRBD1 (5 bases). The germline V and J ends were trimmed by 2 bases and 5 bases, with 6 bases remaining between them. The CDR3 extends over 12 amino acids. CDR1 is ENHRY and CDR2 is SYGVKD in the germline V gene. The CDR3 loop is CAISEGGTEAFF. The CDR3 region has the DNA TGTGCCATCAGTGAGGGGGGGACTGAAGCTTTCTTT.

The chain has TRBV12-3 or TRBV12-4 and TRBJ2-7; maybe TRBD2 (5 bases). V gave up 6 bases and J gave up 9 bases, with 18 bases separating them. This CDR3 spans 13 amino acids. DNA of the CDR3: TGTGCCAGCAGATCGATGGACTCTGGCGGGCAGTACTTC. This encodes CASRSMDSGGQYF.

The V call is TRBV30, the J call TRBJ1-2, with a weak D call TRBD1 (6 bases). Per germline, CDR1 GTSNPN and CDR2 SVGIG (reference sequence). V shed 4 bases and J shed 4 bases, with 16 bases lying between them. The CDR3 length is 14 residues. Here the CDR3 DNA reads TGTGCCTGGACCCGCGGACAGACTTCCTATGGCTACACCTTC. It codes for CAWTRGQTSYGYTF.

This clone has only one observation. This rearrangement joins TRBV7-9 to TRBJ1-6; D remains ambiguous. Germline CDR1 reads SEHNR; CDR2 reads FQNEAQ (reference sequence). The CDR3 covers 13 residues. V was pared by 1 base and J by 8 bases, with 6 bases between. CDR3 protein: CASSLVPDSPLHF. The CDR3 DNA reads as TGTGCCAGCAGCTTAGTTCCAGATTCACCCCTCCACTTT.

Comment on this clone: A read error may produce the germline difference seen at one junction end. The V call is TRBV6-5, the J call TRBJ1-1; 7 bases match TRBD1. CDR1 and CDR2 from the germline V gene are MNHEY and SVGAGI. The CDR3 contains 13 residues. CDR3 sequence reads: CRTRQGEDTEAFF. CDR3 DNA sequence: TGCCGAACTCGGCAGGGGGAGGACACTGAAGCTTTCTTT.

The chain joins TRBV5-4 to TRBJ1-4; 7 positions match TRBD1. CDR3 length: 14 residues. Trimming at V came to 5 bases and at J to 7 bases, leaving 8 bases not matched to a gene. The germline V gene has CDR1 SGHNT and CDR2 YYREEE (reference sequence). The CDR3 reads CASRNRQGGEKLFF. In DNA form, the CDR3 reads TGTGCCAGCAGGAACCGACAGGGAGGTGAAAAACTGTTTTTT.

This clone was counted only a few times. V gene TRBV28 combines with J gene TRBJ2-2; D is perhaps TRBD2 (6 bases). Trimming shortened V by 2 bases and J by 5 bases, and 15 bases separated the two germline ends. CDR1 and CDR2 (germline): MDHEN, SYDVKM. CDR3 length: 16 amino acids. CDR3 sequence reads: CASSLTGTSVTGELFF. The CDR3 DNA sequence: TGTGCCAGCAGTTTAACCGGGACTTCTGTGACCGGGGAGCTGTTTTTT. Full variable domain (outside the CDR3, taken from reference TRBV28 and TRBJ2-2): DVKVTQSSRYLVKRTGEKVFLECVQDMDHENMFWYRQDPGLGLRLIYFSYDVKMKEKGDIPEGYSVSREKKERFSLILESASTNQTSMYLCASSLTGTSVTGELFFGEGSRLTVL.